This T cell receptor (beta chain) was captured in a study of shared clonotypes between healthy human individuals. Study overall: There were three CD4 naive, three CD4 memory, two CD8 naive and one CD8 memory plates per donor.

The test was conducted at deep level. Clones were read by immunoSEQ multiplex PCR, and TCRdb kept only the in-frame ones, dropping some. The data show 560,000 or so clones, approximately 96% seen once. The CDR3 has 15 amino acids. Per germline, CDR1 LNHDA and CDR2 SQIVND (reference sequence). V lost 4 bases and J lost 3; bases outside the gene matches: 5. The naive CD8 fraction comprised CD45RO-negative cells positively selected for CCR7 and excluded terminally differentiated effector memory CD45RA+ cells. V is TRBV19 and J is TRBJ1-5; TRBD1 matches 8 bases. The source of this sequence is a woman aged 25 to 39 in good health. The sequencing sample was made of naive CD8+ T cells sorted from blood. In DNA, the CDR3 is TGTGCCAGTAGTACCGGGACAGGCCCCAATCAGCCCCAGCATTTT. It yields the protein CASSTGTGPNQPQHF. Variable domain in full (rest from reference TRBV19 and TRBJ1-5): DGGITQSPKYLFRKEGQNVTLSCEQNLNHDAMYWYRQDPGQGLRLIYYSQIVNDFQKGDIAEGYSVSREKKESFPLTVTSAQKNPTAFYLCASSTGTGPNQPQHFGDGTRLSIL.